The clone carrying this TCR beta chain was found many times. Synthesis of cDNA was accomplished via 5'RACE employing 10-nucleotide random UMIs. One entry per CDR3 protein, called by TCRdb with MiXCR from the 5' RACE reads. The sample has roughly 70,000 distinct CDR3 sequences; about 4% are singletons. Germline-derived CDR1 and CDR2 are SGHRS and YFSETQ. CDR3 length: 15 residues. Trimming removed 4 bases from V and 0 bases from J, with 10 bases in between. These data come from a study of neurological immune-mediated disorders. Material: PBMCs. This TCR was recovered from a man younger than 40 with multiple sclerosis. The V and J genes are TRBV5-1 and TRBJ2-2; TRBD2 might be the D (6 bases). The CDR3 reads CASSPGVSNTGELFF. The CDR3 coding sequence is TGCGCCAGCAGCCCGGGAGTATCGAACACCGGGGAGCTGTTTTTT.